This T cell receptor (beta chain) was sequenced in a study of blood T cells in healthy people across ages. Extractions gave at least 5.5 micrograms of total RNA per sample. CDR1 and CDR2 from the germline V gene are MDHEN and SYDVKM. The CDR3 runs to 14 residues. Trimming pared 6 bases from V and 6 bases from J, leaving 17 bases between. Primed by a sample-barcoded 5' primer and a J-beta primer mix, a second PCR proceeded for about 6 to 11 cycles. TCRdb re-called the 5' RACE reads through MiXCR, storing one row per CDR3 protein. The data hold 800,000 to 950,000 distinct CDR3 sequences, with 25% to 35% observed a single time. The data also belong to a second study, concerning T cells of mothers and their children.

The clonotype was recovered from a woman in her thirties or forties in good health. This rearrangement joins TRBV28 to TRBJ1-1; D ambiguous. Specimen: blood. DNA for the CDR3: TGTGCCAGCAGCTTGAATAATCTCGGGGCTGAAGCTTTCTTT. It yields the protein CASSLNNLGAEAFF.